This T cell receptor beta chain originates from a study of beta chain features in type 1 diabetes (dated by TCRdb to 2016 to 2019). General notes on the study: No differences in mean age, gender distribution, total cell number or subset yield were found between patients and healthy donors. Regulatory and stem cell-like memory subsets were obtained from only 8 patients and about 8 healthy donors, while naive and central memory subsets were obtained from all 30 or so donors. A total of approximately 100,000,000 sorted cells were examined across all samples, and the number of cells per subset was strongly correlated with RNA yield. The study compared TCRB repertoires of sorted circulating CD4+ T cell subsets between recently diagnosed type 1 diabetes patients and matched healthy donors. What the authors observed across the whole study: PCR might favor shorter templates, but patient and control samples were amplified and corrected together, so any skew would affect both groups equally. Because cDNA was sequenced instead of genomic DNA, highly expressing activated cells could be over-represented, though the groups showed no difference in activation or CD3 levels. In all four CD4+ subsets, TCRB CDR3 length was moderately but significantly shorter in type 1 diabetes patients. Naive, central memory and regulatory TCRB repertoires appeared to be more alike among patients than among healthy donors. At VDJ recombination sites, patients with type 1 diabetes made fewer insertions and deleted more nucleotides, a pattern implying thymic rearrangement abnormalities. HLA sub-analyses involved small numbers of individuals, so any influence of HLA type on TCRB rearrangement remained unresolved.

A single peripheral blood draw of approximately 0.11 L on average was collected from each donor into heparinised tubes. Naive, central memory, regulatory and stem cell-like memory CD4+ T cells were sorted on a BD FACSAria II using a panel including CD45RO, CCR7, CD25, CD127, CD95 and CD27. A purity above 98% was achieved for all sorted populations. PBMCs were separated immediately by Lymphoprep density gradient centrifugation and were stained directly, without being cultured. To minimize batch effects, samples were stained and sorted in pairs, one healthy donor with one patient per experiment. All of the isolated RNA was reverse transcribed with the High Capacity cDNA Reverse Transcription Kit, so expressed TCRB transcripts were sequenced. Naive, central memory and regulatory T cell samples underwent deep immunoSEQ sequencing, averaging about 3.57 million total reads per sample. Sorted cells were lysed in RLT buffer and RNA was extracted with DNase-treated RNeasy Micro or Mini kits, depending on cell number. To prevent cross-contamination, each cell subset was processed individually, whereas patient and healthy donor samples were processed jointly. TCRB sequences were amplified from cDNA with the immunoSEQ multiplex PCR, producing 87-bp fragments spanning the CDR3 region. The amplicons were sequenced using the Illumina HiSeq platform. The original pipeline was this. PCR bias was corrected computationally using synthetic template baselines, and reads within Hamming distance 2 were collapsed, with unmergeable singletons discarded. Reads were aligned against IMGT to assign V, D and J genes, CDR3 length and insertions or deletions at six rearrangement sites. Within each subset, clonotype counts were normalized to sorted cell number, after which true diversity and Gini coefficients were computed with the tcR R package. The overlap coefficient, calculated on TCRB nucleotide sequences, was used to measure repertoire sharing. Out-of-frame TCRB sequences from naive cells were analyzed to stand in for the pre-selection repertoire. TCRdb took over this immuneACCESS table, retaining in-frame rearrangements with V and J assigned. Such tables are incomplete; in checked studies, under half of the missing clones stem from an unresolved V gene, and the remainder is unexplained. The DNA gave D and trimming, while V, J and clone size come from that table. The sample table records 680,000 or so clones; roughly 13% of these occur just once. Approximately 0.02% of the sample lies in the top ten.

There are a few counts of this clone. This receptor's antigen is unknown. Sequence at one end of the junction differs from germline and may be a read error. The sample taken for sequencing was naive CD4+ T cells from blood. The cell subset or site label for this specimen denotes: true naive CD4+ T cells. The sequence was obtained from a man between 18 and 29 years old with type 1 diabetes.

The encoded CDR3 is CARTAGHF. The DNA reads as follows: TGCGCCAGAACGGCCGGCCATTTT. In this chain, TRBV10-2 is recombined with TRBJ1-3, with the D gene too uncertain to name. From the cysteine up to the phenylalanine, the CDR3 has a length of 8 residues. CDR3 DNA is the only sequence kept; it has 24 bases, read in frame from the first base. CDR1 and CDR2 were assigned from the germline V gene as WSHSY and SAAADI.